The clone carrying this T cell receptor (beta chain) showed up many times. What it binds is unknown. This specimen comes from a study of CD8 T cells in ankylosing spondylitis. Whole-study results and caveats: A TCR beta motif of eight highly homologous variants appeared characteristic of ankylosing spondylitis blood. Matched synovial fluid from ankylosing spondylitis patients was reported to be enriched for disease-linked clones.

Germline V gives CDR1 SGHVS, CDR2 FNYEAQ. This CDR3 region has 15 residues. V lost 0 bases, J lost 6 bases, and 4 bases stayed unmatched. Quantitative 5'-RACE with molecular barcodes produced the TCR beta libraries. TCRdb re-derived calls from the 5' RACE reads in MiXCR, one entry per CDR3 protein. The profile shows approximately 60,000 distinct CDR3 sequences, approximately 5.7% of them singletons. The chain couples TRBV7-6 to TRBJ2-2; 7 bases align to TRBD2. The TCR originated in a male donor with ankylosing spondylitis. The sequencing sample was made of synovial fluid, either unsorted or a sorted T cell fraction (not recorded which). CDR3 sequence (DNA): TGTGCCAGCAGCTTAGCGGGAGGGCGTTCCGGGGAGCTGTTTTTT. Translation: CASSLAGGRSGELFF.